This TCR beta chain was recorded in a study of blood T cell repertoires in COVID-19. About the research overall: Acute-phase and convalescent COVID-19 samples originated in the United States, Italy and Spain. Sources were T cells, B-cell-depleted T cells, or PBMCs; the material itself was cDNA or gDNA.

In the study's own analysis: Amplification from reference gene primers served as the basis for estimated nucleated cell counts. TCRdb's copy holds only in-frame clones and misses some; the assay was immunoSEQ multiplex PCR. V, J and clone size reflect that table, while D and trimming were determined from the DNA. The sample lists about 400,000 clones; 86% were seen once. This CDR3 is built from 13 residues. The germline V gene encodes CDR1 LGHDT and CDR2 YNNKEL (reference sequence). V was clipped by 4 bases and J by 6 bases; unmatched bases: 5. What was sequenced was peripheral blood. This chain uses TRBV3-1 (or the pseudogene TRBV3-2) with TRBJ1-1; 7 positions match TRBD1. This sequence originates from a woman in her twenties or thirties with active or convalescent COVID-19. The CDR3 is CASSPRQGAEAFF. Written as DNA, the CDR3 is TGTGCCAGCAGCCCTCGACAGGGTGCTGAAGCTTTCTTT.